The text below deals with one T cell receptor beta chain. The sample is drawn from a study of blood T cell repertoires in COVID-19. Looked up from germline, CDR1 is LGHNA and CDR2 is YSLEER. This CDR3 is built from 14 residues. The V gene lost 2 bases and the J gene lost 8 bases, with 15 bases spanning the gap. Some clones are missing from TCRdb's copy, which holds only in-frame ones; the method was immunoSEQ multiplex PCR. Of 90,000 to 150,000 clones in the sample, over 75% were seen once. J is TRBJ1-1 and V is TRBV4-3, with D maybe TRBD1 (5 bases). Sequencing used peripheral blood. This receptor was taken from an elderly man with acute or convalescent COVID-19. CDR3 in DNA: TGCGCCAGCAGCCAAACCATTGCGGGGGTCGAAGCTTTCTTT. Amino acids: CASSQTIAGVEAFF.